Listed below are T cell receptor beta chains from one sample, sequenced in a study of blood T cell repertoires in COVID-19. Produced via immunoSEQ multiplex PCR; TCRdb's table is partial and in-frame only. The sample lists some 360,000 clones, 80% to 90% occurring once. The sample consisted of peripheral blood. These receptor sequences come from a woman in her sixties or seventies with COVID-19, enrolled during active disease. CDR3s include the opening cysteine and the closing phenylalanine or tryptophan.

>TRBV15
CATSEENTQYF
>TRBV5-4
CASSWGGQGAREQYF
>TRBV20-1
CSALVGGTQYF
>TRBV11-1
CASSLNLGGNEQYF
>TRBV5-1
CASSPRRGDATDTQYF
>TRBV30
CAWSAHNYGYTF
>TRBV15
CATSITLTQTGELFF
>TRBV30
CAWDFLAREAFF
>TRBV15
CATSRERTGSYEQYF
>TRBV11-3
CASSLGYGLAGASDTQYF
>TRBV2
CASSGGGGEQFF
>TRBV3-1/TRBV3-2
CASSQREDQPQHF
>TRBV3-1/TRBV3-2
CASSLIGGQPQHF
>TRBV28
CASSPLVHVGYTF
>TRBV28
CASSLFRGSYEQYF
>TRBV11-2
CASTSPDRPNYGYTF
>TRBV7-9
CASSPRQGSGTEAFF
>TRBV4-1
CASSQGGLQGHYGYTF
>TRBV27
CASRGAALGETQYF
>TRBV3-1/TRBV3-2
CASSPGDTEAFF
>TRBV11-2
CASSFQEYGYTF
>TRBV28
CASSSPGNGYTF
>TRBV6-5
CASRGQGDTQYF
>TRBV5-4
CASSQTSGLLAQTQYF
>TRBV7-3
CASSLTRVGQPQHF
>TRBV5-1
CASSLSGNNEKLFF
>TRBV5-1
CASSSGGGQPQHF
>TRBV6-5
CASSYTRTGHGYTF
>TRBV19
CASRRGATTDTQYF
>TRBV18
CASSTYRTPGTEAFF
>TRBV18
CASSPGQGANEQYF
>TRBV10-2
CASRGWGQSGNTDTQYF
>TRBV9
CASSVGGTGVPYEQYF
>TRBV9
CASSPGGLQETQYF
>TRBV7-3
CASSLGTGPRSTDTQYF
>TRBV5-1
CASSKLSGRDTQYF
>TRBV3-1/TRBV3-2
CASSQDYRAEAFF
>TRBV19
CASTVTASNGRISTDTQYF
>TRBV29-1
CSVHNGGVETQYF
>TRBV5-5
CASSLSSSYEQYF
>TRBV7-9
CASSADGTAGNTIYF
>TRBV6-5
CASSYSSTNYGYTF
>TRBV2
CASIRAENIYGYTF
>TRBV28
CASSIPLGGYGYTF
>TRBV21-1
CASSKVRSRTGVFGSYNEQFF
>TRBV18
CASSGITSGGQETQYF
>TRBV7-9
CASSHPFRGTGELFF
>TRBV4-1
CASSQRDLGFTLGGYTF
>TRBV3-1/TRBV3-2
CASSQGTGNRGYTF
>TRBV2
CASRSGFGYTF
>TRBV10-3
CAISGGVGTEAFF
>TRBV7-2
CASSGQRGQETQYF
>TRBV12-5
CASGSRGLAYEQYF
>TRBV13
CASSLEQGASYNSPLHF
>TRBV24-1
CATSGGRNQPQHF